This TCR beta chain was recorded in a study of blood T cell repertoires in COVID-19. Trimming removed 2 bases from V and 5 bases from J, with 8 bases in between. This CDR3 has 13 amino acids. Per the germline V gene, CDR1 is KGHDR and CDR2 is SFDVKD. The method was immunoSEQ multiplex PCR; TCRdb's version includes in-frame clones alone and lacks a portion of them. The data show around 160,000 clones, roughly nine tenths seen once. V and J are TRBV24-1 and TRBJ2-5, with D possibly matching TRBD2 (5 bases). Sequencing input: peripheral blood. The receptor was derived from a man aged 18 to 30 with COVID-19, enrolled during active disease. CDR3 bases: TGTGCCACCAGTGATTCGGGGTGGGAGACCCAGTACTTC. It encodes CATSDSGWETQYF.